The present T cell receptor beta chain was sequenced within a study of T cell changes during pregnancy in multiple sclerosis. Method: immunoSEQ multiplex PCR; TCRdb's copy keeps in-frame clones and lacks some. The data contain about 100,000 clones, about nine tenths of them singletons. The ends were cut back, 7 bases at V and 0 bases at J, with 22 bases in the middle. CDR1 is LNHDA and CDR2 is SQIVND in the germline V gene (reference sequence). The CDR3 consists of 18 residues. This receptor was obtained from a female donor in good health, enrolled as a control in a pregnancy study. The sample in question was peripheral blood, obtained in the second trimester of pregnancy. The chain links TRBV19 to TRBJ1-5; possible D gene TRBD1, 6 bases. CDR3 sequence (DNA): TGTGCCAGTACCACCCGGGACACAAGACAAAATAGCAATCAGCCCCAGCATTTT. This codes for CASTTRDTRQNSNQPQHF.